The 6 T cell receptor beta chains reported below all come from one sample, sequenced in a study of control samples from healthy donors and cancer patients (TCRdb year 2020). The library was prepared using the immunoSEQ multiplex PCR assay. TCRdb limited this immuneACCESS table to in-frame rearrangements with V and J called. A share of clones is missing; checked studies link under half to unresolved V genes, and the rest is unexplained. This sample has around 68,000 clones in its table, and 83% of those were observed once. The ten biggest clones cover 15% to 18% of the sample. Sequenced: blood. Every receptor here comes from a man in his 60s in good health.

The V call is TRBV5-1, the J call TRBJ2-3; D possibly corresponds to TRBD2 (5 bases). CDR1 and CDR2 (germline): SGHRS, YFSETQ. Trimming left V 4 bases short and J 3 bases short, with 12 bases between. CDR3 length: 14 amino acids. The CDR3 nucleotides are TGCGCCAGCAGCCCCGGACCGGGAACAGATACGCAGTATTTT. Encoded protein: CASSPGPGTDTQYF.

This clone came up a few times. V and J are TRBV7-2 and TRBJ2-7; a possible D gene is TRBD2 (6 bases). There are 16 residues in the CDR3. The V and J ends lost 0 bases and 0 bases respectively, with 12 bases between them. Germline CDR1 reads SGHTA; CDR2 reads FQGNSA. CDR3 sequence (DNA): TGTGCCAGCAGCTTAGCTAGCGGATATAACTCCTACGAGCAGTACTTC. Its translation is CASSLASGYNSYEQYF.

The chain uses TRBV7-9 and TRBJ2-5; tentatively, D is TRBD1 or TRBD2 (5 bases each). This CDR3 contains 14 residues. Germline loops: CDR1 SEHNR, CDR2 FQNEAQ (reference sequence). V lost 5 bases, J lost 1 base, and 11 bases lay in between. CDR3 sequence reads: CASSITGTQETQYF. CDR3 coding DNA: TGTGCCAGCAGCATAACGGGGACCCAAGAGACCCAGTACTTC.

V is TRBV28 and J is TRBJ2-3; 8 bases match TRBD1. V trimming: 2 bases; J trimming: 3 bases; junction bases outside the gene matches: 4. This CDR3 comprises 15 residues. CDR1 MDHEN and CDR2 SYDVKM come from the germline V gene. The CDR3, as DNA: TGTGCCAGCAGTTTAGGGACAGGCACAACAGATACGCAGTATTTT. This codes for CASSLGTGTTDTQYF.

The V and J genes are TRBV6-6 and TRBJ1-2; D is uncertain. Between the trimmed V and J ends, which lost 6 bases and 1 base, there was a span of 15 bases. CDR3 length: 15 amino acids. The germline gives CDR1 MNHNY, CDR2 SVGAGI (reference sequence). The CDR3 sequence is CASRQAAGINYGYTF. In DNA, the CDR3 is TGTGCCAGCAGACAAGCAGCAGGAATTAACTATGGCTACACCTTC.

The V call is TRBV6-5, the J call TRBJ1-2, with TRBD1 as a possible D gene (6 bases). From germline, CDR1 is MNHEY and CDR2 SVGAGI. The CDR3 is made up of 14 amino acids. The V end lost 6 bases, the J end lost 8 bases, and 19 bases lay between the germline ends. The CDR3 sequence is CASRLSGGGGGYTF. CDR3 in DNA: TGTGCCAGCAGATTATCGGGGGGAGGGGGAGGCTACACCTTC.